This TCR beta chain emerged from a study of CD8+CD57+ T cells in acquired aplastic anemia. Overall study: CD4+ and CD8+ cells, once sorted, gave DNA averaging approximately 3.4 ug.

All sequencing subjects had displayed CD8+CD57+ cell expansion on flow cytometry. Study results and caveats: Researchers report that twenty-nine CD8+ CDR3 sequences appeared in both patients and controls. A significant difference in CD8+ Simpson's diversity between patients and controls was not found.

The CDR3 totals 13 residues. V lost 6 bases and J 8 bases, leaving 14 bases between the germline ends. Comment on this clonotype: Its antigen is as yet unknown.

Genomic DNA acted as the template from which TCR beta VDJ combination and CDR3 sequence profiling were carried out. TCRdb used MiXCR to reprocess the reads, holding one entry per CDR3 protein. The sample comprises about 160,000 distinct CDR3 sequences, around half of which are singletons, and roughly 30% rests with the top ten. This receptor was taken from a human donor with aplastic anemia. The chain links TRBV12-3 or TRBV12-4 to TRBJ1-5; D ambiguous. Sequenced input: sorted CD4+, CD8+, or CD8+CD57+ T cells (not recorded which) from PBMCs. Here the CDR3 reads CASSFSAGKPQHF. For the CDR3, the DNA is TGTGCCAGCAGCTTTTCAGCGGGCAAGCCCCAGCATTTT.